What follows are 29 T cell receptor beta chains derived from one specimen sequenced in a study of control samples from healthy donors and cancer patients. Sequencing was performed with immunoSEQ multiplex PCR; in TCRdb, only in-frame clones are kept and a portion is missing. The table has some 130,000 clones, 90% seen once. Input material: blood. The receptors come from a man aged 35-49 years in good health.

The chain employs TRBV2 and TRBJ1-2; D unresolved. V was shortened by 1 base and J by 3 bases, with 6 bases between the two germline ends. Germline assignment: CDR1 SNHLY and CDR2 FYNNEI. The CDR3 runs 13 residues. The CDR3, as DNA: TGTGCCAGCAGTGAAGAGCGGGACTATGGCTACACCTTC. Residues: CASSEERDYGYTF. The full variable domain, rest sourced from reference TRBV2 and TRBJ1-2, is EPEVTQTPSHQVTQMGQEVILRCVPISNHLYFYWYRQILGQKVEFLVSFYNNEISEKSEIFDDQFSVERPDGSNFTLKIRSTKLEDSAMYFCASSEERDYGYTFGSGTRLTVV.

This chain uses TRBV27 with TRBJ1-5; tentatively, D is TRBD1 (5 bases). The germline gives CDR1 MNHEY, CDR2 SMNVEV (reference sequence). The CDR3 runs 15 residues. V lost 3 bases and J 8 bases, leaving 17 bases between the germline ends. The CDR3 loop reads CASSLGASGGEPQHF. CDR3 nucleotides: TGTGCCAGCAGTTTGGGAGCGTCCGGGGGGGAGCCCCAGCATTTT.

The rearrangement joins TRBV5-1 to TRBJ2-7; D is undetermined. With 4 bases removed from V and 1 base from J, the gap between germline ends came to 15 bases. The germline V gene encodes CDR1 SGHRS and CDR2 YFSETQ. The CDR3 has 15 residues. In DNA, the CDR3 is TGCGCCAGCAGCCCCTGGACCGCCCAATCCTACGAGCAGTACTTC. It yields the protein CASSPWTAQSYEQYF.

This chain joins TRBV23-1 and TRBJ2-1; 12 positions match TRBD2. TRBV23-1 is known as an ORF, though its function is uncertain. The CDR3 extends over 19 amino acids. After removal of 0 bases from V and 2 bases from J, the junction contained 8 bases not matched to a gene. DNA for the CDR3: TGCGCCAGCAGTCAATCGAACCCAGCTAGCGGGGGGGCCTACAATGAGCAGTTCTTC. It translates to CASSQSNPASGGAYNEQFF.

V and J are TRBV19 and TRBJ2-7, with D perhaps matching TRBD1 or TRBD2 (6 bases each). Between the trimmed V and J ends, which lost 9 bases and 5 bases, there was a span of 17 bases. Germline V lookup: CDR1 LNHDA, CDR2 SQIVND (reference sequence). CDR3 length equals 13 residues. The CDR3, as DNA: TGTGCCAGCAGAGGGGGGAAGGGCCACGAGCAGTACTTC. As protein: CASRGGKGHEQYF. The whole variable domain, remainder taken from reference TRBV19 and TRBJ2-7, is DGGITQSPKYLFRKEGQNVTLSCEQNLNHDAMYWYRQDPGQGLRLIYYSQIVNDFQKGDIAEGYSVSREKKESFPLTVTSAQKNPTAFYLCASRGGKGHEQYFGPGTRLTVT.

The chain uses TRBV30 and TRBJ2-5, with D uncertain. V was clipped by 3 bases and J by 0 bases, with 5 bases between them. This CDR3 region has 12 residues. Germline V gene lookup returns CDR1 GTSNPN and CDR2 SVGIG (reference sequence). The CDR3 sequence is CAWRSYQETQYF. The CDR3 nucleotides are TGTGCCTGGAGATCTTACCAAGAGACCCAGTACTTC.

This rearrangement joins TRBV6-6 to TRBJ1-6; no firm D call. Trimming took 5 bases from V and 6 from J, leaving 8 bases between them. Per the germline V gene, CDR1 is MNHNY and CDR2 is SVGAGI (reference sequence). CDR3 size: 13 residues. The CDR3 DNA follows: TGTGCCAGCAGTGGACGTGGTAATTCACCCCTCCACTTT. Encoded protein: CASSGRGNSPLHF.

This sequence joins TRBV5-1 and TRBJ1-1; TRBD1 matches at 9 bases. The J segment lost 5 bases and the V segment lost 4 bases, leaving 9 bases of the junction unmatched. This CDR3 contains 15 residues. Per the germline V gene, CDR1 is SGHRS and CDR2 is YFSETQ. As DNA, the CDR3 is TGCGCCAGCAGCCCAGCGGACAGGGGAGTTACTGAAGCTTTCTTT. It encodes CASSPADRGVTEAFF.

The rearrangement links TRBV3-1 (or the pseudogene TRBV3-2) to TRBJ2-2; TRBD2 is a possible D gene (5 bases). From germline, CDR1 is LGHDT and CDR2 YNNKEL (reference sequence). Trimming took off 3 bases at V and 5 bases at J, with 10 bases between the two ends. The CDR3 runs 14 residues. CDR3 sequence (DNA): TGTGCCAGCAGCCAGTTACCGGGAACCGGGGAGCTGTTTTTT. This sequence encodes CASSQLPGTGELFF.

The gene calls are TRBV7-3 and TRBJ2-3; 16 nucleotides match TRBD2. The CDR3 spans 20 residues. V gave up 5 bases and J gave up 6 bases; unmatched junction bases: 17. CDR1 is SGHTA and CDR2 is FQGTGA in the germline V gene. The CDR3 sequence: CASSRRGPGTSGGASDTQYF. CDR3 bases: TGTGCCAGCAGCCGAAGAGGCCCCGGGACTAGCGGGGGGGCCTCGGATACGCAGTATTTT. Using reference TRBV7-3 and TRBJ2-3 for the parts outside the CDR3, the full variable domain is GAGVSQTPSNKVTEKGKYVELRCDPISGHTALYWYRQSLGQGPEFLIYFQGTGAADDSGLPNDRFFAVRPEGSVSTLKIQRTERGDSAVYLCASSRRGPGTSGGASDTQYFGPGTRLTVL.

The chain combines TRBV18 with TRBJ2-7, with TRBD1 identical over 8 bases. This CDR3 contains 12 residues. Looked up from germline, CDR1 is KGHSH and CDR2 is LQKENI. V shed 5 bases, J shed 6 bases, and the junction held 3 bases outside the gene matches. CDR3 in DNA: TGTGCCAGCTCAGCCACAGGGGGCGAGCAGTACTTC. Translating it yields CASSATGGEQYF.

The chain recombines TRBV6-2 or TRBV6-3 with TRBJ2-4; 7 bases match TRBD2. The junction had 8 bases not matched to a gene; V was cut back by 0 bases and J by 0 bases. Germline V CDR1 and CDR2: MNHEY, SVGEGT. This CDR3 has 18 residues. The CDR3 coding sequence is TGTGCCAGCAGTTACTCGAACGGGGGGATTATAGCCAAAAACATTCAGTACTTC. Protein product: CASSYSNGGIIAKNIQYF.

The chain combines TRBV3-1 (or the pseudogene TRBV3-2) with TRBJ1-1; D is ambiguous. This CDR3 has 14 amino acids. Trimming stripped 1 base from V and 0 bases from J, with 6 bases between. CDR1 and CDR2 (germline): LGHDT, YNNKEL (reference sequence). The CDR3 DNA sequence: TGTGCCAGCAGCCAAGCTACTCTGAACACTGAAGCTTTCTTT. This codes for CASSQATLNTEAFF.

This clone came up once. This chain uses TRBV19 with TRBJ1-1; D gene unclear. This CDR3 region has 15 residues. Per the germline V gene, CDR1 is LNHDA and CDR2 is SQIVND (reference sequence). Trimming left V 7 bases short and J 4 bases short, with 19 bases between. Here the CDR3 reads CASTSGMTWITEAFF. CDR3 DNA: TGTGCCAGTACCTCGGGGATGACATGGATCACTGAAGCTTTCTTT.

V and J are TRBV7-8 and TRBJ2-5, with 8 nucleotides matching TRBD1. CDR1 is SGHVS and CDR2 is FQNEAQ in the germline V gene. The V and J ends lost 3 bases and 5 bases, in that order; junction bases with no gene match: 11. There are 16 residues in the CDR3. The CDR3 here is CASSFGGQGAWETQYF. As DNA, the CDR3 is TGTGCCAGCAGCTTCGGTGGGCAGGGGGCATGGGAGACCCAGTACTTC.

This clone was counted between two and nine times. The rearrangement links TRBV5-4 to TRBJ1-1, with D maybe TRBD1 (5 bases). Germline values: CDR1 SGHNT, CDR2 YYREEE (reference sequence). Trimming stripped 2 bases from V and 4 bases from J, with 15 bases between. The CDR3 consists of 15 residues. CDR3 in DNA: TGTGCCAGCAGCTTACAGATGGGACCTGGCACTGAAGCTTTCTTT. It yields the protein CASSLQMGPGTEAFF.

The chain has TRBV6-5 and TRBJ2-2; D call uncertain. CDR1 is MNHEY and CDR2 is SVGAGI in the germline V gene. Trimming took 6 bases from V and 1 from J, leaving 6 bases between them. There are 13 residues in the CDR3. CDR3 in amino acids: CASRKKNTGELFF. DNA for the CDR3: TGTGCCAGCAGGAAGAAGAACACCGGGGAGCTGTTTTTT.

The V and J genes are TRBV6-5 and TRBJ2-5; D may match TRBD1 or TRBD2 (6 bases each). Deletions cut 7 bases from V and 7 bases from J, with 22 bases between. The length of the CDR3 is 15 residues. CDR1 is MNHEY, CDR2 SVGAGI, per germline. CDR3 protein: CASIGVVQGRRTQYF. The CDR3 DNA reads as TGTGCCAGCATAGGCGTGGTGCAGGGGAGGCGGACCCAGTACTTC.

This chain joins TRBV7-9 and TRBJ1-1; possible D gene TRBD1, 5 bases. CDR1 and CDR2 (germline): SEHNR, FQNEAQ (reference sequence). The CDR3 sequence is 16 residues long. V lost 2 bases to trimming and J lost 3 bases, with 16 bases between them. The CDR3 is CASSLNPGPSYTEAFF. The CDR3 DNA reads as TGTGCCAGCAGCTTAAATCCGGGGCCCTCCTACACTGAAGCTTTCTTT.

The CDR3 nucleotides are TGTGCCAGCAGCTTAATTCGGGACACTGAAGCTTTCTTT. Translation gives CASSLIRDTEAFF. The chain joins TRBV11-2 to TRBJ1-1; D unresolved. V was trimmed by 2 bases and J by 3 bases, leaving 7 bases between them. This CDR3 is 13 amino acids long. Germline V lookup: CDR1 SGHAT, CDR2 FQNNGV. Combining the CDR3 with reference TRBV11-2 and TRBJ1-1 gives the whole variable domain EAGVAQSPRYKIIEKRQSVAFWCNPISGHATLYWYQQILGQGPKLLIQFQNNGVVDDSQLPKDRFSAERLKGVDSTLKIQPAKLEDSAVYLCASSLIRDTEAFFGQGTRLTVV.

This chain uses TRBV19 with TRBJ1-5, with 7 bases that match TRBD1. This CDR3 contains 14 residues. J gave up 1 base and V 9 bases, and 6 bases lay outside the gene matches. The V gene's germline CDR1 is LNHDA and CDR2 SQIVND (reference sequence). CDR3 in DNA: TGTGCCAGCAGGACAGGAAGGAGCAATCAGCCCCAGCATTTT. Protein: CASRTGRSNQPQHF.

This rearrangement joins TRBV9 to TRBJ2-2; TRBD2 matches 13 bases. V shed 3 bases and J 7 bases; nucleotides not matched to a gene: 9. CDR1 is SGDLS and CDR2 is YYNGEE in the germline V gene. The CDR3 covers 17 residues. The CDR3 is CASSALTSGGALGELFF. For the CDR3, the DNA is TGTGCCAGCAGCGCCCTCACTAGCGGGGGGGCTCTCGGGGAGCTGTTTTTT. The full variable domain, rest sourced from reference TRBV9 and TRBJ2-2, is DSGVTQTPKHLITATGQRVTLRCSPRSGDLSVYWYQQSLDQGLQFLIQYYNGEERAKGNILERFSAQQFPDLHSELNLSSLELGDSALYFCASSALTSGGALGELFFGEGSRLTVL.

The chain is built from TRBV30 and TRBJ2-7; possible D gene TRBD1, 6 bases. Trimming left V 4 bases short and J 5 bases short, with 12 bases between. The germline V gene has CDR1 GTSNPN and CDR2 SVGIG (reference sequence). The CDR3 is 12 amino acids. The CDR3 loop is CAWTQGSHEQYF. CDR3 coding DNA: TGTGCCTGGACACAGGGTTCCCACGAGCAGTACTTC. The whole variable domain, remainder taken from reference TRBV30 and TRBJ2-7, is SQTIHQWPATLVQPVGSPLSLECTVEGTSNPNLYWYRQAAGRGLQLLFYSVGIGQISSEVPQNLSASRPQDRQFILSSKKLLLSDSGFYLCAWTQGSHEQYFGPGTRLTVT.

This chain links TRBV30 with TRBJ1-2; no clear D gene. The V end was cut by 3 bases, the J end by 4 bases, with 12 bases between. This CDR3 region has 13 residues. Germline assignment: CDR1 GTSNPN and CDR2 SVGIG (reference sequence). CDR3: CAWSALSGYGYTF. The CDR3 region has the DNA TGTGCCTGGAGCGCGCTCAGCGGCTATGGCTACACCTTC.

This rearrangement joins TRBV15 to TRBJ1-5; possible D gene TRBD1, 5 bases. V was trimmed by 0 bases and J by 4 bases, leaving 13 bases between them. CDR3 length: 16 amino acids. The V gene's germline CDR1 is LNHNV and CDR2 YYDKDF (reference sequence). CDR3 DNA sequence: TGTGCCACCAGCAGAGAAGTCAGGACATCAAATCAGCCCCAGCATTTT. Protein product: CATSREVRTSNQPQHF.

On this clone itself: This sample also contains other DNA sequences that code for the same CDR3. The chain links TRBV9 to TRBJ2-7, with 8 bases matching TRBD1. CDR3 length equals 14 residues. CDR1 and CDR2 from the germline V gene are SGDLS and YYNGEE. After removal of 5 bases from V and 2 bases from J, the junction contained 6 bases not matched to a gene. The CDR3 protein is CASSATGQAYEQYF. Written as DNA, the CDR3 is TGTGCCAGCAGTGCCACGGGACAGGCCTACGAGCAGTACTTC.

The rearrangement joins TRBV5-1 to TRBJ1-5; possibly TRBD1 for D (6 bases). The V end lost 3 bases, the J end lost 3 bases, and 10 bases lay between the germline ends. Germline CDR1 SGHRS, CDR2 YFSETQ. The CDR3 length is 14 residues. The CDR3 region is CASSSGELNQPQHF. CDR3 sequence (DNA): TGCGCCAGCAGCTCAGGGGAGCTCAATCAGCCCCAGCATTTT.

This chain joins TRBV24-1 and TRBJ2-1, with TRBD1 matching over 7 bases. The CDR3 spans 15 residues. The germline CDR1 and CDR2 sequences are KGHDR and SFDVKD. After removal of 5 bases from V and 1 base from J, the junction contained 4 bases not matched to a gene. This chain's CDR3 is CATSGRQGSYNEQFF. CDR3 coding DNA: TGTGCCACCAGTGGGAGACAGGGTTCCTACAATGAGCAGTTCTTC.

The chain recombines TRBV30 with TRBJ1-5; D remains unclear. CDR1 is GTSNPN and CDR2 is SVGIG in the germline V gene (reference sequence). Trimming left V 1 base short and J 15 bases short, with 22 bases between. This CDR3 spans 14 amino acids. Here the CDR3 reads CAWSAFSLAVEGHF. DNA for the CDR3: TGTGCCTGGAGTGCTTTTTCTCTGGCAGTGGAAGGGCATTTT.